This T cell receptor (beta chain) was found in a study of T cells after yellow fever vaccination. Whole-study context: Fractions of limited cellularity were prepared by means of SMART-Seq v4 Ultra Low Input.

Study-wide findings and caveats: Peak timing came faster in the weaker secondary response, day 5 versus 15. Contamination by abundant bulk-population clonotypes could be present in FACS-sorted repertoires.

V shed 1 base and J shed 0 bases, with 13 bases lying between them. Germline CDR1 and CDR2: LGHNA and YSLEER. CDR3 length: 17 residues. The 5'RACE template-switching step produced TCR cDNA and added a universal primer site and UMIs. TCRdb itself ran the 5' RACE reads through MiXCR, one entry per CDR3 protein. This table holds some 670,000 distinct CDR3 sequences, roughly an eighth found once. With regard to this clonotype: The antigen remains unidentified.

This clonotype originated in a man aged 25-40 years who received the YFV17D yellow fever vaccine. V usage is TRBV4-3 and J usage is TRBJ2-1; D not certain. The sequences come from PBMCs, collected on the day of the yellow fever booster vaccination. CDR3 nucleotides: TGCGCCAGCAGCCAAGGACCGGGCGCCAGCTCCTACAATGAGCAGTTCTTC. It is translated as CASSQGPGASSYNEQFF.